Below, one T cell receptor (beta chain) is given with its context. The data belong to a study of blood T cell repertoires in COVID-19. Study context: Researchers got acute and convalescent COVID-19 samples from the United States, Italy and Spain. Nucleic acid was either cDNA or gDNA, and it came from T cells, B-cell-depleted T cells, or PBMCs.

Libraries were prepared by immunoSEQ multiplex PCR; TCRdb keeps only in-frame clonotypes and omits some of them. The sample includes about 380,000 clones, less than 85% of them seen just once. Germline V gene lookup returns CDR1 SQVTM and CDR2 ANQGSEA. The V end was cut by 4 bases, the J end by 3 bases, with 10 bases between. This CDR3 has 13 amino acids. Sequencing was carried out using peripheral blood. This chain links TRBV29-1 with TRBJ1-5; D is uncertain. The origin of this receptor is a woman between 18 and 30 years old with acute or convalescent COVID-19. In DNA, the CDR3 is TGCAGCGTTGGATGGGGAGACAATCAGCCCCAGCATTTT. Residues: CSVGWGDNQPQHF.